These 22 T cell receptor beta chains came from one sample sequenced in a study of T-cell reconstitution after alpha-beta-depleted transplantation in children. The TCRbeta library was prepared with unique molecular identifiers. TCRdb processed the PCR reads anew with MiXCR; each CDR3 protein has one entry. The sample has around 600,000 distinct CDR3 sequences, roughly 23% seen once. Sequences were derived from PBMCs, mostly from graft donor cells, sampled 360 days after TCRalphabeta/CD19-depleted stem cell transplant. All receptors come from a boy in the first two years of life who had a stem cell transplant for acute myeloid leukemia, so the T cells may come from the graft donor.

The rearrangement joins TRBV4-1 to TRBJ1-5, with a weak D call TRBD1 (5 bases). The V gene's germline CDR1 is MGHRA and CDR2 YSYEKL. The CDR3 totals 16 residues. V shed 0 bases and J shed 1 base, with 10 bases lying between them. In DNA form, the CDR3 reads TGCGCCAGCAGCCAAGATACGGGACTCAGCAATCAGCCCCAGCATTTT. Translated, it gives CASSQDTGLSNQPQHF.

The J gene is TRBJ2-3, the V gene TRBV6-1, with 11 bases lining up with TRBD2. The V gene end was trimmed by 5 bases and the J gene end by 2 bases; junction bases not matched to a gene: 9. This CDR3 has 17 residues. Per germline, CDR1 MNHNS and CDR2 SASEGT. The CDR3 sequence: CASSPPTSGGDTDTQYF. The CDR3 DNA reads as TGTGCCAGCAGTCCTCCAACTAGCGGGGGAGACACAGATACGCAGTATTTT.

The chain links TRBV10-2 to TRBJ1-1; D not resolved. The germline gives CDR1 WSHSY, CDR2 SAAADI. V gave up 6 bases and J gave up 1 base, with 15 bases separating them. The CDR3 covers 15 residues. The DNA for the CDR3 is TGCGCCAGCAGGTATCGGTGGCAGCAGAACACTGAAGCTTTCTTT. It codes for CASRYRWQQNTEAFF.

V gene TRBV4-1 combines with J gene TRBJ2-3; a weak D match, TRBD2 (6 bases). V gave up 6 bases and J gave up 5 bases, with 21 bases separating them. Germline lookup yields CDR1 MGHRA and CDR2 YSYEKL. This CDR3 has 16 residues. The CDR3, as DNA: TGCGCCAGCAGTTTCGGCGGGGTGACGGGCGGAGATACGCAGTATTTT. Its translation is CASSFGGVTGGDTQYF.

This clonotype appeared a single time. This chain joins TRBV20-1 and TRBJ2-4; D possibly corresponds to TRBD2 (6 bases). Germline V gives CDR1 DFQATT, CDR2 SNEGSKA (reference sequence). Trimming removed 7 bases at V and 0 bases at J, with 25 bases between. The CDR3 loop spans 18 amino acids. The CDR3 loop is CSGPPWDLFSLAKNIQYF. CDR3 coding DNA: TGCAGTGGTCCCCCTTGGGACTTATTTTCTTTAGCCAAAAACATTCAGTACTTC.

The chain joins TRBV20-1 to TRBJ2-3, with D perhaps TRBD1 (5 bases). The CDR3 loop spans 15 amino acids. Trimming cost V 5 bases and J 1 base, with 16 bases left between them. Germline V CDR1 and CDR2: DFQATT, SNEGSKA (reference sequence). CDR3 nucleotides: TGCAGTGCTCTGACAGAACTCAGTCGCACAGATACGCAGTATTTT. This translates into CSALTELSRTDTQYF.

The rearrangement joins TRBV7-2 to TRBJ1-6; TRBD1 might be the D (5 bases). The CDR3 has 16 residues. The germline CDR1 and CDR2 sequences are SGHTA and FQGNSA. V was clipped by 1 base and J by 3 bases, with 10 bases between them. For the CDR3, the DNA is TGTGCCAGCAGCTTAGGAGGGGCCCTCTATAATTCACCCCTCCACTTT. This encodes CASSLGGALYNSPLHF.

V and J are TRBV6-5 and TRBJ2-5; D gene uncertain. Germline loops: CDR1 MNHEY, CDR2 SVGAGI. The CDR3 consists of 15 residues. V lost 0 bases and J 3 bases, leaving 11 bases between the germline ends. This CDR3 is CASSYSGLTKETQYF. The CDR3, as DNA: TGTGCCAGCAGTTACTCGGGCCTCACCAAAGAGACCCAGTACTTC.

This clonotype was found many times. The rearrangement uses TRBV20-1 and TRBJ2-2, with a possible D match to TRBD2 (6 bases). The V gene's germline CDR1 is DFQATT and CDR2 SNEGSKA (reference sequence). Trimming took off 0 bases at V and 3 bases at J, with 8 bases between the two ends. This CDR3 is built from 14 residues. CDR3 DNA: TGCAGTGCTAGAGACAGGGAGGACACCGGGGAGCTGTTTTTT. Amino acids: CSARDREDTGELFF.

Only a few counts were recorded for this clonotype. This chain links TRBV27 with TRBJ2-1; the D call may be TRBD1 or TRBD2 (6 bases each). The CDR3 totals 12 residues. Germline CDR1 reads MNHEY; CDR2 reads SMNVEV (reference sequence). V lost 3 bases, J lost 9 bases, and 9 bases lay in between. DNA of the CDR3: TGTGCCAGCAGTTTGAAGGGGGGTGAGCAGTTCTTC. Protein sequence: CASSLKGGEQFF.

This clonotype appeared many times. The CDR3 DNA reads TGTGCCAGCAGTTTCTCGGCCTCAGGGGAGCAGTACGTC. Residues: CASSFSASGEQYV. The genes are TRBV12-3 or TRBV12-4 and TRBJ2-7, with a possible D match to TRBD1 (5 bases). This CDR3 has 13 amino acids. V shed 3 bases and J shed 7 bases, with 13 bases lying between them.

This clonotype was found a few times. The V and J genes are TRBV7-8 and TRBJ2-3; D gene uncertain. The length of the CDR3 is 14 residues. V lost 0 bases to trimming and J lost 2 bases, with 6 bases between them. Looked up from germline, CDR1 is SGHVS and CDR2 is FQNEAQ. In nucleotides, the CDR3 is TGTGCCAGCAGCTTAGCTAGGCTCACAGATACGCAGTATTTT. Encoded protein: CASSLARLTDTQYF.

This clonotype appeared many times. This rearrangement joins TRBV11-2 to TRBJ1-1; D gene uncertain. Germline V gene sequence: CDR1 SGHAT, CDR2 FQNNGV. The V end was cut by 5 bases, the J end by 0 bases, with 16 bases between. The CDR3 has 16 residues. The CDR3 here is CASSRPQEVMNTEAFF. The DNA of the CDR3 is TGTGCCAGCAGCCGCCCTCAGGAGGTCATGAACACTGAAGCTTTCTTT.

This clonotype showed up many times. The chain carries TRBV20-1 and TRBJ2-5; no reliable D call. The germline gives CDR1 DFQATT, CDR2 SNEGSKA (reference sequence). CDR3 length equals 13 residues. Trimming cost V 6 bases and J 4 bases, with 15 bases left between them. CDR3 sequence: CSAETQRSETQYF. The CDR3 DNA follows: TGCAGTGCGGAAACTCAACGTTCAGAGACCCAGTACTTC.

This clonotype has more than one count but fewer than ten. CDR3 amino acids: CARRIQETQYF. CDR3 sequence (DNA): TGTGCCAGGCGTATCCAAGAGACCCAGTACTTC. The chain is built from TRBV2 and TRBJ2-5; D call uncertain. CDR1 is SNHLY, CDR2 FYNNEI, per germline. The CDR3 has 11 amino acids. The V end lost 9 bases, the J end lost 1 base, and 6 bases lay between the germline ends.

This clonotype was counted only a few times. This chain links TRBV7-2 with TRBJ2-5; 12 bases are a match to TRBD2. Germline V gene lookup returns CDR1 SGHTA and CDR2 FQGNSA. The CDR3 spans 16 residues. The V and J ends lost 3 bases and 7 bases, in that order; junction bases with no gene match: 9. This CDR3 is CASSFGLAGGPGTQYF. The CDR3 coding sequence is TGTGCCAGCAGCTTTGGGCTAGCGGGGGGGCCGGGGACCCAGTACTTC.

This clonotype occurred many times. V and J are TRBV29-1 and TRBJ1-2, with 11 bases identical to TRBD1. The germline V gene has CDR1 SQVTM and CDR2 ANQGSEA. CDR3 length: 15 residues. Trimming at V came to 0 bases and at J to 4 bases, leaving 4 bases not matched to a gene. CDR3 nucleotide sequence: TGCAGCGTTGAAGAGTGGACAGGGGGCCCCTATGGCTACACCTTC. It is translated as CSVEEWTGGPYGYTF.

This clonotype has just a few counts. The rearrangement uses TRBV7-9 and TRBJ2-3; the D gene could be TRBD1 or TRBD2 (6 bases each). Trimming took off 1 base at V and 4 bases at J, with 12 bases between the two ends. From germline, CDR1 is SEHNR and CDR2 FQNEAQ (reference sequence). The CDR3 covers 15 residues. This CDR3 is CASSLEGGSPDTQYF. Written as DNA, the CDR3 is TGTGCCAGCAGCTTAGAGGGGGGATCCCCAGATACGCAGTATTTT.

Only a few counts were recorded for this clonotype. The rearrangement joins TRBV6-1 to TRBJ2-3; tentatively, D is TRBD1 or TRBD2 (6 bases each). The V and J ends lost 8 bases and 9 bases respectively, with 24 bases between them. This CDR3 contains 15 residues. Germline CDR1 reads MNHNS; CDR2 reads SASEGT. The CDR3 bases are TGTGCCAGCTGTCCCATGAGGGGGGCCGCTGTCACGCAGTATTTT. Translating gives CASCPMRGAAVTQYF.

This clonotype was seen at least ten times. The chain combines TRBV6-5 with TRBJ1-6; D not resolved. This CDR3 comprises 14 residues. CDR1 and CDR2 (germline): MNHEY, SVGAGI. V gave up 3 bases and J gave up 5 bases, with 8 bases separating them. CDR3 protein: CASSYEGNNSPLHF. The CDR3 region has the DNA TGTGCCAGCAGTTATGAGGGAAATAATTCACCCCTCCACTTT.

J is TRBJ2-3 and V is TRBV28; D is undetermined. Trimming left V 6 bases short and J 10 bases short, with 11 bases between. The CDR3 is made up of 11 amino acids. Germline CDR1 MDHEN, CDR2 SYDVKM. The CDR3 reads CASSSLRSQYF. The DNA of the CDR3 is TGTGCCAGCAGCTCCTTGCGGTCGCAGTATTTT.

The chain is built from TRBV12-3 or TRBV12-4 and TRBJ2-1, with 8 bases that match TRBD2. CDR3 length: 15 residues. J lost 6 bases, V lost 5 bases, and 9 bases had no gene match. The chain's CDR3 is CASSPPGLGSNEQFF. CDR3 sequence (DNA): TGTGCCAGCAGTCCTCCGGGACTAGGGAGCAATGAGCAGTTCTTC.